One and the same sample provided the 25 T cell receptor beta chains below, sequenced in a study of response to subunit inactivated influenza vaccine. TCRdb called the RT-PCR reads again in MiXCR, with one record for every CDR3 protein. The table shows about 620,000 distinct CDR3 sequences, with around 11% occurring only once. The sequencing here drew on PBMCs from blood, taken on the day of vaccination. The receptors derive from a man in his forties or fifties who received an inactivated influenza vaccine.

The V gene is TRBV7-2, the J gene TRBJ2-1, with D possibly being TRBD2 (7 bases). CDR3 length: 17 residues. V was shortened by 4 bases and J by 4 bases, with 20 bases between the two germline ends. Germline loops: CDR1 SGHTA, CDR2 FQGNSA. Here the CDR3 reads CASSSQPGASGYNEQFF. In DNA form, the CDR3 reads TGTGCCAGCAGCTCACAACCAGGGGCTAGCGGATACAATGAGCAGTTCTTC.

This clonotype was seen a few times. CDR3 sequence (DNA): TGCAGTGCTAGAGATATAGGGGGAAACACCATATATTTT. This codes for CSARDIGGNTIYF. The chain uses TRBV20-1 and TRBJ1-3, with D unresolved. This CDR3 spans 13 amino acids. The V end was cut by 0 bases, the J end by 4 bases, with 7 bases between. From germline, CDR1 is DFQATT and CDR2 SNEGSKA (reference sequence).

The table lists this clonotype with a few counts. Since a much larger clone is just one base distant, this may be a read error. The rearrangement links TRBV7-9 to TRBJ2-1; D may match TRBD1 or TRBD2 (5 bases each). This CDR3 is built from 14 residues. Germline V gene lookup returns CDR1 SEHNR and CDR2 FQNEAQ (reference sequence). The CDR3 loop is CASSPPGAHNEQLF. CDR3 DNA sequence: TGTGCCAGCAGCCCTCCCGGGGCCCACAATGAGCAGTTGTTC.

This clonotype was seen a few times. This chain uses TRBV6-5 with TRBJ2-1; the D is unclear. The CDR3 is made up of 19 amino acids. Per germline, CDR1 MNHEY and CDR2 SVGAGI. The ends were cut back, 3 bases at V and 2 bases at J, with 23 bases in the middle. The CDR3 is CASSYYGFGSQPPYNEQFF. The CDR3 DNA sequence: TGTGCCAGCAGTTATTATGGTTTCGGCTCCCAGCCCCCCTACAATGAGCAGTTCTTC.

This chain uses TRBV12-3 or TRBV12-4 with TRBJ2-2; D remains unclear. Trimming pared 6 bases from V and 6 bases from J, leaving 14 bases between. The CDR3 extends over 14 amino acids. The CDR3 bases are TGTGCCAGCAGCCCTGTACGGGTCCCCGGGGAGCTGTTTTTT. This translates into CASSPVRVPGELFF.

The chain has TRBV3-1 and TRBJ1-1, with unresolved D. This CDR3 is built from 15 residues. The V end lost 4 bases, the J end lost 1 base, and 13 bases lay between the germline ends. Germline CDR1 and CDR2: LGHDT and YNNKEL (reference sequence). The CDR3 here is CASSPNGRANTEAFF. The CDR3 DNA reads TGTGCCAGCAGCCCTAACGGACGAGCGAACACTGAAGCTTTCTTT.

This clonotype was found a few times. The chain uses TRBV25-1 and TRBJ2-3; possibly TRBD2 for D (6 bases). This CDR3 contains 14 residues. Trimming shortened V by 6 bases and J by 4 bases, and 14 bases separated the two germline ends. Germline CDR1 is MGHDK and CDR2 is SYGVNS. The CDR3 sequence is CASSEPRGSDTQYF. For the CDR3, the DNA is TGTGCCAGCAGCGAACCCCGGGGGTCAGATACGCAGTATTTT.

CDR3 amino acids: CSVRSGEQPQHF. The CDR3 DNA sequence: TGCAGCGTAAGATCGGGCGAACAGCCCCAGCATTTT. The chain couples TRBV29-1 to TRBJ1-5; D not resolved. The CDR3 contains 12 residues. Trimming took off 6 bases at V and 7 bases at J, with 13 bases between the two ends. Germline V gene sequence: CDR1 SQVTM, CDR2 ANQGSEA.

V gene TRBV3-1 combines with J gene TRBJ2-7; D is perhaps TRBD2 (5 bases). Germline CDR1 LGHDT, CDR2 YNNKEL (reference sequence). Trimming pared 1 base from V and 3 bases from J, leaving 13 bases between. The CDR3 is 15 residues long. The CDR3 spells CASSQVGGGGYEQYF. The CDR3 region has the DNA TGTGCCAGCAGCCAAGTAGGAGGAGGAGGCTACGAGCAGTACTTC.

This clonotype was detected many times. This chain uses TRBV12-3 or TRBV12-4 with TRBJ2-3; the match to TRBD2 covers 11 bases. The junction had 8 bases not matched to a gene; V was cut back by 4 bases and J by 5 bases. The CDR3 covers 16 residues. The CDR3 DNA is TGTGCCAGCAGTTACGGCGGACTAGCGGGTGGAGATACGCAGTATTTT. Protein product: CASSYGGLAGGDTQYF.

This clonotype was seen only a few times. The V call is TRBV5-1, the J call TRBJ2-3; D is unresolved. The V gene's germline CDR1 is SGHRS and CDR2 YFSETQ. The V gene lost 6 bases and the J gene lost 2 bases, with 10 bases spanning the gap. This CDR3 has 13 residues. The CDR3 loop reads CASKRRDTDTQYF. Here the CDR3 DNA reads TGCGCCAGCAAGAGAAGGGACACAGATACGCAGTATTTT.

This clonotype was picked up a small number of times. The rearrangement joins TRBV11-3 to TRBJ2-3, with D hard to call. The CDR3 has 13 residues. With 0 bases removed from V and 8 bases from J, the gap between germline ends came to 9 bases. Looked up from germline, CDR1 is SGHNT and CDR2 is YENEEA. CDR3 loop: CASSLDRTATQYF. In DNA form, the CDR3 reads TGTGCCAGCAGCTTAGATCGAACGGCTACGCAGTATTTT.

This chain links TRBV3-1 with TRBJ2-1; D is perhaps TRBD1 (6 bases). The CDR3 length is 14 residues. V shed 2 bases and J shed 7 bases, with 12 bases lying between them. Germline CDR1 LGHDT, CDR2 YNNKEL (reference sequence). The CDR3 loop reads CASSQYTGLNEQFF. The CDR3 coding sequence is TGTGCCAGCAGCCAATACACAGGGTTGAATGAGCAGTTCTTC.

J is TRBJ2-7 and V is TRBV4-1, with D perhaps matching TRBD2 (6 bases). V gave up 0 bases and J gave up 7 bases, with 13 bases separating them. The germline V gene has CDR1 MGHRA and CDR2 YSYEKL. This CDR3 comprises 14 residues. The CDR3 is CASSQEGRMGEQYF. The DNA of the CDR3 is TGCGCCAGCAGCCAAGAAGGGAGGATGGGAGAGCAGTACTTC.

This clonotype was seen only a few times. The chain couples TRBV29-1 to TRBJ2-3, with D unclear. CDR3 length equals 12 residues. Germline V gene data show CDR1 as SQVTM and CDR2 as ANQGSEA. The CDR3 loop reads CSGEPSTDTQYF. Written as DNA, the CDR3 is TGCAGTGGGGAACCCAGCACAGATACGCAGTATTTT.

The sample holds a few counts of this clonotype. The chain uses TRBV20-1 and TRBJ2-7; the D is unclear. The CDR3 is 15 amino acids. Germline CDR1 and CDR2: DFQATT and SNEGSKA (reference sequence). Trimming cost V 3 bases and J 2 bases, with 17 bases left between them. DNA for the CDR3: TGCAGTGCTAGTGGGGAAACCCGCTTTACCTACGAGCAGTACTTC. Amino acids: CSASGETRFTYEQYF.

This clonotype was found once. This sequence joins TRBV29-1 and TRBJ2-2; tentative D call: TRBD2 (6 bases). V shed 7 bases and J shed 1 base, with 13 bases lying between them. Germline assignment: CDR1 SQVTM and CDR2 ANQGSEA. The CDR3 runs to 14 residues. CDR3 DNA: TGCAGCGCTATACTAGCTCAGAACACCGGGGAGCTGTTTTTT. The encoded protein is CSAILAQNTGELFF.

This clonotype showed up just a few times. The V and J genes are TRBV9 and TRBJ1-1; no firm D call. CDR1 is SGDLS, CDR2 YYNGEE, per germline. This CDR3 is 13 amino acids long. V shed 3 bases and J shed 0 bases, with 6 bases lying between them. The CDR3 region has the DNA TGTGCCAGCAGCGCAGAGATGAACACTGAAGCTTTCTTT. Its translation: CASSAEMNTEAFF.

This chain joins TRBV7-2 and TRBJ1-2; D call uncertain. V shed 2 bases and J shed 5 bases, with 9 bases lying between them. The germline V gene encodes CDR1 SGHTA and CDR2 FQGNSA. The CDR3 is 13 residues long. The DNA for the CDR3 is TGTGCCAGCAGCTTAACTGGGAGATATGGCTACACCTTC. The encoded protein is CASSLTGRYGYTF.

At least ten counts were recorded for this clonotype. The CDR3 coding sequence is TGTGCCAGCAGTCTGAGGTCAACAAGAAACACCGGGGAGCTGTTTTTT. It encodes CASSLRSTRNTGELFF. J is TRBJ2-2 and V is TRBV6-2 or TRBV6-3; no firm D call. V was cut by 5 bases and J by 2 bases, with 15 bases left in between. Germline V gene lookup returns CDR1 MNHEY and CDR2 SVGEGT. The CDR3 is 16 amino acids.

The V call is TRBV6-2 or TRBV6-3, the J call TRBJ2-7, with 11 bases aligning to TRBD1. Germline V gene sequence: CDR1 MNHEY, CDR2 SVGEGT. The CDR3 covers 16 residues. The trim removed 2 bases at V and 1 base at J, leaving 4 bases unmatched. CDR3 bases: TGTGCCAGCAGTTACGGACAGGGGGCGCTTTCCTACGAGCAGTACTTC. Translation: CASSYGQGALSYEQYF.

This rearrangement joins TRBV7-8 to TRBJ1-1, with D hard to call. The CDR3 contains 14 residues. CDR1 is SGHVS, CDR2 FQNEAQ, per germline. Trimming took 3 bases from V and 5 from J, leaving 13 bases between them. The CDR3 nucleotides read TGTGCCAGCAGCTTCCGGACGACCGGGACTGAAGCTTTCTTT. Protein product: CASSFRTTGTEAFF.

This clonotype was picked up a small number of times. The CDR3 sequence: CASQWTHSNQPQHF. CDR3 bases: TGTGCCAGCCAATGGACTCATAGCAATCAGCCCCAGCATTTT. The chain has TRBV2 and TRBJ1-5, with no clear D. The CDR3 runs to 14 residues. Trimming cost V 8 bases and J 0 bases, with 11 bases left between them. The V gene's germline CDR1 is SNHLY and CDR2 FYNNEI.

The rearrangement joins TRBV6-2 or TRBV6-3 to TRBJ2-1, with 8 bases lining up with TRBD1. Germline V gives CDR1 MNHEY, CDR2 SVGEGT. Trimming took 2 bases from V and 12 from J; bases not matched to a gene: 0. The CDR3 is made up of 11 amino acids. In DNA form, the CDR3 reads TGTGCCAGCAGTTACGGGACAGGGCAGTTCTTC. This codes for CASSYGTGQFF.

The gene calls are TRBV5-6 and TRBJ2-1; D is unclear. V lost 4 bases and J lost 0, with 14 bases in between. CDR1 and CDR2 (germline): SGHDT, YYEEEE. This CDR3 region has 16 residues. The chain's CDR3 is CASSPVAAGSYNEQFF. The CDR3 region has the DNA TGTGCCAGCAGCCCGGTGGCCGCTGGCTCCTACAATGAGCAGTTCTTC.